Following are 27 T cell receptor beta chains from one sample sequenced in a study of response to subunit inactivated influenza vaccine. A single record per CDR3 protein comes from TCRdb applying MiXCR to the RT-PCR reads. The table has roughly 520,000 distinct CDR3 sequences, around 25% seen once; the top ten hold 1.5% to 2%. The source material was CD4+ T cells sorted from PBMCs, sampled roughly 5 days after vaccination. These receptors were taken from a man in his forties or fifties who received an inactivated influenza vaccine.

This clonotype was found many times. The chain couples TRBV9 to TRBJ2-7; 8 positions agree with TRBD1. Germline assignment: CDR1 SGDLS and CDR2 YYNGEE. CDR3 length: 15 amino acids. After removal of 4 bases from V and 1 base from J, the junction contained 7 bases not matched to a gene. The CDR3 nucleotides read TGTGCCAGCAGCACCGGACAGGGAAATTCCTACGAGCAGTACTTC. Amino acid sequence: CASSTGQGNSYEQYF. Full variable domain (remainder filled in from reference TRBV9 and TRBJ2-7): DSGVTQTPKHLITATGQRVTLRCSPRSGDLSVYWYQQSLDQGLQFLIQYYNGEERAKGNILERFSAQQFPDLHSELNLSSLELGDSALYFCASSTGQGNSYEQYFGPGTRLTVT.

In DNA, the CDR3 is TGCGCCAGCAGTACCAGTTACACAGATACGCAGTATTTT. Its translation is CASSTSYTDTQYF. The chain carries TRBV23-1 and TRBJ2-3; D is uncertain. TRBV23-1 belongs to the ORF category, with a function that is uncertain. Between the trimmed V and J ends, which lost 5 bases and 2 bases, there was a span of 8 bases. The length of the CDR3 is 13 residues.

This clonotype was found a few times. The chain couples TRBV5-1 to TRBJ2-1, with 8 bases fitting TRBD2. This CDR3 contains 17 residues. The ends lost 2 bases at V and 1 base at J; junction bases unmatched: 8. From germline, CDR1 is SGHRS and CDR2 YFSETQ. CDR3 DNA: TGCGCCAGCAGCTTAAGACTAGCGCGAGATTCCTACAATGAGCAGTTCTTC. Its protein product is CASSLRLARDSYNEQFF.

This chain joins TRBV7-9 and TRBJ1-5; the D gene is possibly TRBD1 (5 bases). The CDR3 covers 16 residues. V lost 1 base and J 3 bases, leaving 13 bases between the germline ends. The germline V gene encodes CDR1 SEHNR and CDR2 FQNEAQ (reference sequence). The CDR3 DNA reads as TGTGCCAGCAGCTTAGGGTTTGGGGCCGTCAATCAGCCCCAGCATTTT. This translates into CASSLGFGAVNQPQHF. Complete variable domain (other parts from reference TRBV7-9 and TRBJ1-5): DTGVSQNPRHKITKRGQNVTFRCDPISEHNRLYWYRQTLGQGPEFLTYFQNEAQLEKSRLLSDRFSAERPKGSFSTLEIQRTEQGDSAMYLCASSLGFGAVNQPQHFGDGTRLSIL.

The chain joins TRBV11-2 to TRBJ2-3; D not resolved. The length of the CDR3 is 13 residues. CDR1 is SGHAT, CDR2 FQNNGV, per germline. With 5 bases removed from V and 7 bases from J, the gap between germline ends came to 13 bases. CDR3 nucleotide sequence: TGTGCCAGCAGCCCCTATCCCGGATATACGCAGTATTTT. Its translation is CASSPYPGYTQYF.

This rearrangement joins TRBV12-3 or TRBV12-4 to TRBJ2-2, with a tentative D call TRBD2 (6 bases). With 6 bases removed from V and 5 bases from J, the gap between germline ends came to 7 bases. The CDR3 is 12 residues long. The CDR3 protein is CASRAGTGELFF. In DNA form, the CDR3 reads TGTGCCAGCAGGGCGGGGACCGGGGAGCTGTTTTTT.

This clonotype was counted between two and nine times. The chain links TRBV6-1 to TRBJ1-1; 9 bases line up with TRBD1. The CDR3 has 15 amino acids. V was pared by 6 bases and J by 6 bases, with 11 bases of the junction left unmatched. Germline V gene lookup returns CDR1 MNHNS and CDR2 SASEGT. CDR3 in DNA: TGTGCCAGCAGGCCAGGACAGGGGAATAGAGCTGAAGCTTTCTTT. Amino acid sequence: CASRPGQGNRAEAFF.

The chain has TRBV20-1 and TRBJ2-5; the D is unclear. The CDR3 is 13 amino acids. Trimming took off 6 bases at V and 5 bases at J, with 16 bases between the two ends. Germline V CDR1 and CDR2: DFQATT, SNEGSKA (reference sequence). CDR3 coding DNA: TGCAGTGCCCGTCACTATGCCCGTGAGACCCAGTACTTC. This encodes CSARHYARETQYF.

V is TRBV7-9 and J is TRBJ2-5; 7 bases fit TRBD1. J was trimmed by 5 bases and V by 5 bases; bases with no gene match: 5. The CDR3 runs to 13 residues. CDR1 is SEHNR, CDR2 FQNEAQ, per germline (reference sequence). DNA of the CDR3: TGTGCCAGCAGCAAGACAGGGTGGGAGACCCAGTACTTC. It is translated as CASSKTGWETQYF.

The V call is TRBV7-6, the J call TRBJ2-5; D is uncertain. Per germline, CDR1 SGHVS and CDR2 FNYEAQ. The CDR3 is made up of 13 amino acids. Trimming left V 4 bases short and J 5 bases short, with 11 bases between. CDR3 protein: CASSSSLVETQYF. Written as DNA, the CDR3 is TGTGCCAGCAGCTCCTCCCTTGTGGAGACCCAGTACTTC. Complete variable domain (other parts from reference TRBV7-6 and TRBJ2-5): GAGVSQSPRYKVTKRGQDVALRCDPISGHVSLYWYRQALGQGPEFLTYFNYEAQQDKSGLPNDRFSAERPEGSISTLTIQRTEQRDSAMYRCASSSSLVETQYFGPGTRLLVL.

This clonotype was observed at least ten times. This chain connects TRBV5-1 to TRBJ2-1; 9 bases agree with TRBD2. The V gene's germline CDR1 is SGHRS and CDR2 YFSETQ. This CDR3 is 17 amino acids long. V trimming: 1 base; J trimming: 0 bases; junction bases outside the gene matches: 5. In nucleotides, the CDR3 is TGCGCCAGCAGCTTGATCTATAGCGGGAGCTCCTACAATGAGCAGTTCTTC. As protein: CASSLIYSGSSYNEQFF.

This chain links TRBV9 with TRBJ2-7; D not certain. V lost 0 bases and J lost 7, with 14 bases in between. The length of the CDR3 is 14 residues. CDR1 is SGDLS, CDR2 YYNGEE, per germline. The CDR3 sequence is CASSVDPGPTEQYF. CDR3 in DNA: TGTGCCAGCAGCGTAGATCCCGGGCCCACAGAGCAGTACTTC.

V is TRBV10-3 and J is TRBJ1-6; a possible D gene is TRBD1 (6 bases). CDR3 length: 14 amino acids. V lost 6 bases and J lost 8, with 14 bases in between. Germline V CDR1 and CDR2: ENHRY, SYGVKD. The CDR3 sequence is CAIRPAGVDSPLHF. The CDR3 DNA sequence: TGTGCCATCAGGCCAGCAGGGGTTGATTCACCCCTCCACTTT.

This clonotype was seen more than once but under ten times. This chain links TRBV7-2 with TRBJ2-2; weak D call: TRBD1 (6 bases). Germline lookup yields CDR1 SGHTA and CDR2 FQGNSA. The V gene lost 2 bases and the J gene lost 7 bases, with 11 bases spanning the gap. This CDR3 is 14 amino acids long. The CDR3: CASSLRRGHGELFF. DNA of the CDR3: TGTGCCAGCAGCTTACGCAGGGGTCACGGGGAGCTGTTTTTT.

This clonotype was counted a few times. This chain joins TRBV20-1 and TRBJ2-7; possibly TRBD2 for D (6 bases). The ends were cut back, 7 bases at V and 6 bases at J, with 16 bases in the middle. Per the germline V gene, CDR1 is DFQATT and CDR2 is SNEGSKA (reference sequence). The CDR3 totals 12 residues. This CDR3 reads CSVGSNLAEQYF. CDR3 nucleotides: TGCAGTGTCGGGAGTAACCTCGCCGAGCAGTACTTC.

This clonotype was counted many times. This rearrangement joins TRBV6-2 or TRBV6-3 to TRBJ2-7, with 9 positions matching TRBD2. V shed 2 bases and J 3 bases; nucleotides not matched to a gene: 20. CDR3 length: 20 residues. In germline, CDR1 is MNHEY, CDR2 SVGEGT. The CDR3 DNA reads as TGTGCCAGCAGTTACCAGGCCCCTAGCGGGAATTACAAGGCCCTCTACGAGCAGTACTTC. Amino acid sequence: CASSYQAPSGNYKALYEQYF.

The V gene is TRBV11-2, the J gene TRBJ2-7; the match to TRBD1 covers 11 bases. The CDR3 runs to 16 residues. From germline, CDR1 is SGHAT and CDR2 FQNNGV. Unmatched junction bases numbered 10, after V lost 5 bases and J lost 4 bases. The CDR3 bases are TGTGCCAGCAGCAGCAGGACAGGGGGCTCCCCGTACGAGCAGTACTTC. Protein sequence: CASSSRTGGSPYEQYF.

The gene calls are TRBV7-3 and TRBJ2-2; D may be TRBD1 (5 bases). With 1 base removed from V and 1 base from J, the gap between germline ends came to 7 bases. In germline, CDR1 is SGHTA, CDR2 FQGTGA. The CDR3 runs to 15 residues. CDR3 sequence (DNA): TGTGCCAGCAGCTTAAACGGACAGAACACCGGGGAGCTGTTTTTT. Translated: CASSLNGQNTGELFF.

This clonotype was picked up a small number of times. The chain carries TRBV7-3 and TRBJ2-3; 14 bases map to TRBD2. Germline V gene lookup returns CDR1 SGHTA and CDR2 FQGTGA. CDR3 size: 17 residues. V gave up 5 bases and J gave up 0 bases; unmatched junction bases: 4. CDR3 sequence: CASSGTSGSASTDTQYF. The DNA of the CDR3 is TGTGCCAGCAGCGGGACTAGCGGGAGTGCTAGCACAGATACGCAGTATTTT.

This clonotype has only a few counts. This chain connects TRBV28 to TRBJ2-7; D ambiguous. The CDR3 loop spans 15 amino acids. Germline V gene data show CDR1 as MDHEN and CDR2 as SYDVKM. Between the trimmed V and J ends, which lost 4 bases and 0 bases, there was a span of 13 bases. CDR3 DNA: TGTGCCAGCAGTTCCACAGCCTCGAGCTCCTACGAGCAGTACTTC. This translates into CASSSTASSSYEQYF.

The CDR3 loop reads CASSLSSAGTGNPYTF. CDR3 DNA: TGCGCCAGCAGCCTCTCCTCGGCGGGGACAGGAAACCCCTACACCTTC. The chain recombines TRBV4-3 with TRBJ1-2, with TRBD1 matching 8 bases. The CDR3 loop spans 16 amino acids. In germline, CDR1 is LGHNA, CDR2 YSLEER. Losses at the gene ends were 4 bases for V and 10 bases for J; bases not matched to a gene: 17.

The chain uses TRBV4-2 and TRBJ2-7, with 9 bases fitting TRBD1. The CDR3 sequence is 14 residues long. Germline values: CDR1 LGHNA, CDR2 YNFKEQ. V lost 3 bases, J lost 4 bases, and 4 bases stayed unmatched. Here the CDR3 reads CASSHQQGAYEQYF. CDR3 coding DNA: TGTGCCAGCAGCCATCAACAGGGGGCTTACGAGCAGTACTTC.

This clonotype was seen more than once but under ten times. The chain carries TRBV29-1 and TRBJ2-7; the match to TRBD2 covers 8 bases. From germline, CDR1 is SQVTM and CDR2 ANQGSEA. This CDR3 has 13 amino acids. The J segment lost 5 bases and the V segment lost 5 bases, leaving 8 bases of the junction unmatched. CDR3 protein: CSVKSGRLNEQYF. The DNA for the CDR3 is TGCAGCGTTAAAAGCGGGAGACTCAACGAGCAGTACTTC.

The CDR3: CASSPTLQGEAFF. CDR3 nucleotide sequence: TGTGCCAGCTCACCCACTCTACAGGGTGAAGCTTTCTTT. This chain uses TRBV18 with TRBJ1-1; the D gene is possibly TRBD1 (6 bases). Between the trimmed V and J ends, which lost 3 bases and 7 bases, there was a span of 12 bases. Germline assignment: CDR1 KGHSH and CDR2 LQKENI. The CDR3 runs 13 residues.

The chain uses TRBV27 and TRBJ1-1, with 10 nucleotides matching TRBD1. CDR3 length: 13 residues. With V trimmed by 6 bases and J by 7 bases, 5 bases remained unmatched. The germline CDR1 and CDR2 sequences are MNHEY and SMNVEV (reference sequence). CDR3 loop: CASRPWTGGEAFF. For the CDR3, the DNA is TGTGCCAGCAGACCTTGGACAGGGGGTGAAGCTTTCTTT.

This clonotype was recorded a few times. The CDR3 DNA sequence: TGTGCCAGCAGCCAAGGCCAGGGTGGTACACCCCTCCACTTT. Protein sequence: CASSQGQGGTPLHF. The chain is built from TRBV3-1 and TRBJ1-6; D possibly corresponds to TRBD1 (5 bases). Trimming left V 1 base short and J 11 bases short, with 12 bases between. Germline V lookup: CDR1 LGHDT, CDR2 YNNKEL (reference sequence). This CDR3 comprises 14 residues.

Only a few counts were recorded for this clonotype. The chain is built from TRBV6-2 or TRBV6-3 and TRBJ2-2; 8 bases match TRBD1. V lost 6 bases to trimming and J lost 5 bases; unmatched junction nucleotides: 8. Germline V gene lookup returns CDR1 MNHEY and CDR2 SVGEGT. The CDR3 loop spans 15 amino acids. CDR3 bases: TGTGCCAGCAGGAACTGGACAGGGTCGACCGGGGAGCTGTTTTTT. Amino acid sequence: CASRNWTGSTGELFF.